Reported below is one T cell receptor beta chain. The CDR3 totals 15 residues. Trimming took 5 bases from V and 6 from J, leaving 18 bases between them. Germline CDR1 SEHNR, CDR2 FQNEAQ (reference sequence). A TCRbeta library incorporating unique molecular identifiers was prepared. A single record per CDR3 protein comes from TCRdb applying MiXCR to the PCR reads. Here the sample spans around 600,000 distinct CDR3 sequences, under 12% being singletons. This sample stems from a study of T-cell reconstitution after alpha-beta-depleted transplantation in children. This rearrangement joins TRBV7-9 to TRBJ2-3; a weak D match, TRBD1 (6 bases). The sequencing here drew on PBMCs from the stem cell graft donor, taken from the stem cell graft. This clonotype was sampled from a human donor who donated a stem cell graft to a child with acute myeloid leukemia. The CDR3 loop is CASSADRPLGDTQYF. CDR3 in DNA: TGTGCCAGCAGCGCAGACAGGCCCCTAGGGGATACGCAGTATTTT.